What follows describes a single T cell receptor beta chain. The sample is drawn from a study of blood T cell repertoires in COVID-19. Study at large: T cells, B-cell-depleted T cells, or PBMCs supplied cDNA or gDNA.

The CDR3 loop spans 13 amino acids. Per the germline V gene, CDR1 is LGHNA and CDR2 is YNFKEQ. With 0 bases removed from V and 9 bases from J, the gap between germline ends came to 6 bases. Recruits, aged 18 to 89 years, lived in roughly 22 US areas. Assay: immunoSEQ multiplex PCR; the TCRdb copy retains only in-frame clones and omits some. The sample holds about 220,000 clones, around 88% seen once. Source material: PBMCs or T cells enriched from blood (not recorded which). This clonotype originated in a woman in her fifties or sixties with acute COVID-19. The chain employs TRBV4-2 and TRBJ1-6, with unresolved D. CDR3 DNA: TGTGCCAGCAGCCAAGACGTTGTTTCACCCCTCCACTTT. Protein sequence: CASSQDVVSPLHF.